The clone carrying this T cell receptor (beta chain) was seen more than once but under ten times. The target antigen is unknown. The CDR3 runs to 14 residues. Looked up from germline, CDR1 is KGHDR and CDR2 is SFDVKD. Trimming stripped 6 bases from V and 1 base from J, with 8 bases between. TCRdb recomputed calls from the 5' RACE reads with MiXCR, one row per CDR3 protein. The sample holds roughly 280,000 distinct CDR3 sequences, around 19% seen once. The data are from a study of CD8 T cells in ankylosing spondylitis. Study-wide findings and caveats: Within peripheral blood, clones linked to disease were CD8+ and relatively rare.

The V and J genes are TRBV24-1 and TRBJ2-2; D gene ambiguous. This TCR was recovered from a male donor with ankylosing spondylitis or in good health (not recorded which). Input material: blood, either unsorted or a sorted T cell fraction (not recorded which). DNA of the CDR3: TGTGCCACCAGTCTAGGGAAGAACACCGGGGAGCTGTTTTTT. Residues: CATSLGKNTGELFF.